These 4 T cell receptor beta chains came from one sample sequenced in a study of response to subunit inactivated influenza vaccine. TCRdb redid the calling of the RT-PCR reads with MiXCR, one entry per CDR3 protein. The profile covers roughly 650,000 distinct CDR3 sequences, with 15% to 19% appearing a single time and 11% taken by the ten largest. Sample: PBMCs from blood, taken roughly 12 days after vaccination. The receptors come from a man aged 45-60 years who received an inactivated influenza vaccine.

With respect to this clonotype: The junction and the germline gene differ at one end; a read error may be behind it. The chain combines TRBV29-1 with TRBJ2-5, with 11 bases aligning to TRBD1. The CDR3 is 12 amino acids. Germline V gene lookup returns CDR1 SQVTM and CDR2 ANQGSEA. This CDR3 reads CSVGTGGETRYF. CDR3 in DNA: TGCAGCGTCGGGACAGGGGGGGAGACCCGGTACTTC.

This clonotype has a handful of counts. The J gene is TRBJ1-1, the V gene TRBV12-3 or TRBV12-4; weak D call: TRBD1 (6 bases). V shed 5 bases and J shed 5 bases, with 15 bases lying between them. CDR3 length equals 14 residues. This CDR3 is CASSPMGAWTEAFF. The CDR3 DNA is TGTGCCAGCAGTCCCATGGGGGCTTGGACTGAAGCTTTCTTT.

The table lists this clonotype with a few counts. The J gene is TRBJ1-5, the V gene TRBV12-3 or TRBV12-4; unclear D gene. V was clipped by 10 bases and J by 2 bases, with 18 bases between them. The CDR3 spans 15 residues. CDR3 in amino acids: CATGMGVGGNQPQHF. As DNA, the CDR3 is TGTGCCACGGGGATGGGCGTCGGGGGCAATCAGCCCCAGCATTTT.

This clonotype was picked up a small number of times. The genes are TRBV28 and TRBJ2-2, with 9 bases that match TRBD1. The V and J ends lost 3 bases and 0 bases, in that order; junction bases with no gene match: 14. This CDR3 is 20 amino acids long. CDR1 and CDR2 from the germline V gene are MDHEN and SYDVKM. CDR3 in amino acids: CASSFQPRDRVFANTGELFF. CDR3 DNA: TGTGCCAGCAGTTTCCAACCCCGGGACAGGGTTTTCGCGAACACCGGGGAGCTGTTTTTT.